This entry features one T cell receptor beta chain sequence. J gave up 0 bases and V 2 bases, and 4 bases lay outside the gene matches. The germline V gene encodes CDR1 MGHDK and CDR2 SYGVNS. The CDR3 contains 18 residues. The data originate from a study of T-cell reconstitution after alpha-beta-depleted transplantation in children. Unique molecular identifiers were incorporated into the prepared TCRbeta library. TCRdb independently ran MiXCR on the PCR reads; one entry per CDR3 protein. Among around 380,000 distinct CDR3 sequences listed, under 13% were seen once. The chain carries TRBV25-1 and TRBJ2-1; 13 nucleotides match TRBD2. The specimen comprised PBMCs from the stem cell graft donor, sampled from the stem cell graft. The clonotype originates from a human donor who donated a stem cell graft to a child with acute myeloid leukemia. The CDR3 sequence: CASSEGLAGASSYNEQFF. In DNA, the CDR3 is TGTGCCAGCAGTGAAGGACTAGCGGGGGCCAGCTCCTACAATGAGCAGTTCTTC.